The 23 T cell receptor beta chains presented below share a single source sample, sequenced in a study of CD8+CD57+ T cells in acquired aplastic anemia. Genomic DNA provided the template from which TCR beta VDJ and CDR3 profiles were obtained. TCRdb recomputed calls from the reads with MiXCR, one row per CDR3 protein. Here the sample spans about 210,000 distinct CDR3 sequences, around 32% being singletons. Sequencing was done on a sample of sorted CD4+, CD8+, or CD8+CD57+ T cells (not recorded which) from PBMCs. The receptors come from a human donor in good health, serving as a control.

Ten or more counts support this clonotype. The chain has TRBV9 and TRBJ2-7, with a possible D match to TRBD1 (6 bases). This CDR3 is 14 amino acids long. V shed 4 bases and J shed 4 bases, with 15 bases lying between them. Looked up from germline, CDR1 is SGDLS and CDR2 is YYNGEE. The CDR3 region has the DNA TGTGCCAGCAGCCAACAGGGCCCCTCTTACGAGCAGTACTTC. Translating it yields CASSQQGPSYEQYF.

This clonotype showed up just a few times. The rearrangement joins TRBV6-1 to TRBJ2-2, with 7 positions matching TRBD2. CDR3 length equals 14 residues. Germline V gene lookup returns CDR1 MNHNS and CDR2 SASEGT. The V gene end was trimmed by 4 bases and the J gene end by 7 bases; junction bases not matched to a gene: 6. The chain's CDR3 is CASSGSTSSGELFF. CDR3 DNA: TGTGCCAGCAGTGGGTCGACTAGCAGCGGGGAGCTGTTTTTT.

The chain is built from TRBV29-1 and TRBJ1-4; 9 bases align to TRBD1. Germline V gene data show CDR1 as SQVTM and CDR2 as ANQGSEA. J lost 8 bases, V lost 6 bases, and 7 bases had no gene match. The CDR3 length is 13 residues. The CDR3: CSVTGTGQEKLFF. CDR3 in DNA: TGCAGCGTAACCGGGACAGGGCAAGAAAAACTGTTTTTT.

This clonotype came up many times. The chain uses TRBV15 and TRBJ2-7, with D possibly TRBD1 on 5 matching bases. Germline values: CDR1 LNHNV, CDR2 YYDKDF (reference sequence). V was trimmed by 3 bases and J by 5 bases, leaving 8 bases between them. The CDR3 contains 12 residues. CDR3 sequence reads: CATSRVRDEQYF. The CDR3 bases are TGTGCCACCAGCAGGGTCAGGGACGAGCAGTACTTC.

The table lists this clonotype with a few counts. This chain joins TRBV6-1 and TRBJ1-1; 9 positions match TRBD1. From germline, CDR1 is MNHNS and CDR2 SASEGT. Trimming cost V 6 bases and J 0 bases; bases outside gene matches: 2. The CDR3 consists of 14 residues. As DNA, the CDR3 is TGTGCCAGCAGAGGGACAGGGATGAACACTGAAGCTTTCTTT. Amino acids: CASRGTGMNTEAFF.

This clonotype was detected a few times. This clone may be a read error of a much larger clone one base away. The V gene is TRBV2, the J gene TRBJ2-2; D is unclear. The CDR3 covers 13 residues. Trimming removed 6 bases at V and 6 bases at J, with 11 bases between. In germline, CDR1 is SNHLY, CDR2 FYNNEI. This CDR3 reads CASSYQYAGELFF. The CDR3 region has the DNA TGTGCCAGCAGCTACCAATACGCCGGGGAGCTGTTTTTT.

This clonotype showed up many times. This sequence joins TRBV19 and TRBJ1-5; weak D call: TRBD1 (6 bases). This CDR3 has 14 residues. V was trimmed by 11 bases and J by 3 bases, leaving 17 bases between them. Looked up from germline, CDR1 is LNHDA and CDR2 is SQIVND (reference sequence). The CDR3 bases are TGTGCCTCCCGGGACACGCTACTCAATCAGCCCCAGCATTTT. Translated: CASRDTLLNQPQHF.

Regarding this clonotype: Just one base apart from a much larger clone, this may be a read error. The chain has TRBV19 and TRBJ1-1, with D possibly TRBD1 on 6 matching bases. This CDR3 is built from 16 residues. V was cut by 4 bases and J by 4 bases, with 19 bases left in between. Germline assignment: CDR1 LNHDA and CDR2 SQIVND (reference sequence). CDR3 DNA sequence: TGTGCCAGTAGTACTATGACAGGATTTTCCCTCACTGAAGCTTTCTTT. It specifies CASSTMTGFSLTEAFF. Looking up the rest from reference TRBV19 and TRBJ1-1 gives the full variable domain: DGGITQSPKYLFRKEGQNVTLSCEQNLNHDAMYWYRQDPGQGLRLIYYSQIVNDFQKGDIAEGYSVSREKKESFPLTVTSAQKNPTAFYLCASSTMTGFSLTEAFFGQGTRLTVV.

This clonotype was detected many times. This CDR3 is CSARDLGGSTDTQYF. CDR3 nucleotide sequence: TGCAGTGCTAGAGATCTCGGCGGGAGCACAGATACGCAGTATTTT. The V and J genes are TRBV20-1 and TRBJ2-3, with D possibly matching TRBD2 (5 bases). V lost 0 bases and J 0 bases, leaving 10 bases between the germline ends. Looked up from germline, CDR1 is DFQATT and CDR2 is SNEGSKA (reference sequence). The CDR3 sequence is 15 residues long.

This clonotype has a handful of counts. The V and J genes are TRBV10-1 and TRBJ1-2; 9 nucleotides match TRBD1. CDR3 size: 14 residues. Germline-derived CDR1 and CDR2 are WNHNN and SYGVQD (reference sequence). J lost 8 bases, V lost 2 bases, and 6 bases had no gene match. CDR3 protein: CASSEPGTGSGYTF. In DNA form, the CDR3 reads TGCGCCAGCAGTGAGCCCGGGACAGGGAGCGGCTACACCTTC.

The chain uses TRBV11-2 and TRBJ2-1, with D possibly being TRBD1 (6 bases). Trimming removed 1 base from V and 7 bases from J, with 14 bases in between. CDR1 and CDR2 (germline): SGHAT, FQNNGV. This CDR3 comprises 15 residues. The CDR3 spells CASSLGLGATNEQFF. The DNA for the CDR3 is TGTGCCAGCAGCTTAGGCCTGGGGGCGACGAATGAGCAGTTCTTC.

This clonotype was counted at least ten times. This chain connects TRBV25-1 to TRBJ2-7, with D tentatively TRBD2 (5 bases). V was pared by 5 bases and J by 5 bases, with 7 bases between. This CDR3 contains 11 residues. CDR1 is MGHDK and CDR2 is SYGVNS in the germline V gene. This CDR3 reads CASSRRDEQYF. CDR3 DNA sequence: TGTGCCAGCAGTCGGCGGGACGAGCAGTACTTC.

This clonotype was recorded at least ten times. DNA for the CDR3: TGTGCCAGCAGTTATGGGCAGGGAGGCTACGAGCAGTACTTC. Translated, it gives CASSYGQGGYEQYF. The rearrangement joins TRBV6-5 to TRBJ2-7, with a weak D call TRBD2 (6 bases). The V and J ends lost 3 bases and 3 bases respectively, with 12 bases between them. The V gene's germline CDR1 is MNHEY and CDR2 SVGAGI. The CDR3 covers 14 residues.

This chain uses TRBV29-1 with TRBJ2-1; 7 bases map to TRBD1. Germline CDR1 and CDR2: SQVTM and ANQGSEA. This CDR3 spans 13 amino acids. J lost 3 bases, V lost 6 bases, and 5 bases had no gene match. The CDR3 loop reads CSVGTEIYNEQFF. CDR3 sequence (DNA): TGCAGCGTGGGGACAGAGATCTACAATGAGCAGTTCTTC.

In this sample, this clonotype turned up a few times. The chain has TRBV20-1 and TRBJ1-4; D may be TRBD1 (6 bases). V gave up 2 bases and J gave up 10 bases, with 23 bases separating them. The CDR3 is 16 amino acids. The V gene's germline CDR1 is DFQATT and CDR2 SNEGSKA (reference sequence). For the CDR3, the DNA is TGCAGTGCTAGATGGAGGGGGGTCGGGTTAGGAGGAAAACTGTTTTTT. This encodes CSARWRGVGLGGKLFF.

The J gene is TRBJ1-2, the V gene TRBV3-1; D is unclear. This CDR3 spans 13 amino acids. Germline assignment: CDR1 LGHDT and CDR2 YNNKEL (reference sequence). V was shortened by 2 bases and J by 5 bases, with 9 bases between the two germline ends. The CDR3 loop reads CASSQFRDYGYTF. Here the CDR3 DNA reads TGTGCCAGCAGCCAATTTCGGGATTATGGCTACACCTTC.

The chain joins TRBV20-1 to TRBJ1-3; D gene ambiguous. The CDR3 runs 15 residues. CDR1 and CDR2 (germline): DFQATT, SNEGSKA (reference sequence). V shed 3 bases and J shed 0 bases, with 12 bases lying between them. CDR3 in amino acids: CSARGNTDSGNTIYF. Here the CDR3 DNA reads TGCAGTGCTAGGGGTAATACAGACTCTGGAAACACCATATATTTT.

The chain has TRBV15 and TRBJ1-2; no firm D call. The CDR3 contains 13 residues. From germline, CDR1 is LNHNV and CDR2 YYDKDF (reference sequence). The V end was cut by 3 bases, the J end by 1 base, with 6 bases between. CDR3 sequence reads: CATSSLYNYGYTF. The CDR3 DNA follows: TGTGCCACCAGCAGCTTGTATAACTATGGCTACACCTTC.

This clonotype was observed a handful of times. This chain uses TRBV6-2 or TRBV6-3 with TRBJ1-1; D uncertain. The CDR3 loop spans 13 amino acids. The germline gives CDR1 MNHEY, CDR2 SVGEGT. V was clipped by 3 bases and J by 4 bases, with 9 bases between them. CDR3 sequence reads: CASSYARSTEAFF. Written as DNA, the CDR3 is TGTGCCAGCAGTTATGCCCGGAGCACTGAAGCTTTCTTT.

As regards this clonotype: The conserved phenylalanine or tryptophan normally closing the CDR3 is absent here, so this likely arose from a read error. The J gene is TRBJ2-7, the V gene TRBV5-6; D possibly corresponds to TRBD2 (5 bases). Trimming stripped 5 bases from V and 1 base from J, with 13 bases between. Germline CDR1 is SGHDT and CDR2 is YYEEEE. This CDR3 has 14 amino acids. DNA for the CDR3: TGTGCCAGCAGACGGGGAGTGGGGTCCTACGAGCAGTACCTC. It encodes CASRRGVGSYEQYL.

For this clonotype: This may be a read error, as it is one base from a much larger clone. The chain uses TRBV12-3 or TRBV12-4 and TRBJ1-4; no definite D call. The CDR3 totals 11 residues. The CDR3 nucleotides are TGTACCAGCAGTTTACCCGGTGTACTGTTTTTT. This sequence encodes CTSSLPGVLFF.

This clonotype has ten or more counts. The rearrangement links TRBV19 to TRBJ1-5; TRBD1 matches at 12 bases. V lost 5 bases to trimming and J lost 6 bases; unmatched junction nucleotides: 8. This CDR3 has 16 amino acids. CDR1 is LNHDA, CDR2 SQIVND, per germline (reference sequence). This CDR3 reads CASSPGTGGEGQPQHF. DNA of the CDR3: TGTGCCAGTAGTCCCGGGACAGGGGGCGAAGGTCAGCCCCAGCATTTT.

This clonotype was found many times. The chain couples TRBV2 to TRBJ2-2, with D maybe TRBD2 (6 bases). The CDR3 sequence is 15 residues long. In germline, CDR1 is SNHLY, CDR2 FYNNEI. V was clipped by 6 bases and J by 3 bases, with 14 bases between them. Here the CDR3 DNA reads TGTGCCAGCAGCCCCCGACTAGATTACACCGGGGAGCTGTTTTTT. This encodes CASSPRLDYTGELFF.